The rows below give T cell receptor beta chains drawn from one sample of a study of memory CD4+ T cells and cytomegalovirus serostatus. TCRdb's copy holds only in-frame clones and misses some; the assay was immunoSEQ multiplex PCR. The sample lists around 60,000 clones, more than 70% seen once, with 0.5% in the top ten. Sample: memory CD4+ T cells from blood. The receptors shown here come from an adult in good health and CMV-seronegative. Some clones in this sample may be carry-over from other donors' samples. The CDR3 runs from the conserved cysteine through the conserved F or W. The D gene is left open where the match is weak. The size field is filled for only some rows; it gives once, few, many or a size class.

clone_size j_call d_call v_call cdr3_nt cdr3_aa
- TRBJ2-1 TRBD2 TRBV6-5 TGTGCCAGCAGTTACTTAGCTAGCGGGAGGCGAAATGAGCAGTTCTTC CASSYLASGRRNEQFF
- TRBJ2-1 TRBD1 TRBV2 TGTGCCAGCAGGGACAGGGGAATAACCTACAATGAGCAGTTCTTC CASRDRGITYNEQFF
- TRBJ2-2 - TRBV4-3 TGCGCCAGCAGCCAAGATCGAGCGACCGGGGAGCTGTTTTTT CASSQDRATGELFF
- TRBJ1-5 - TRBV6-5 TGTGCCAGCAGAAAAAGACAGATCAATCAGCCCCAGCATTTT CASRKRQINQPQHF
- TRBJ2-7 - TRBV13 TGTGCCAGCAGCGCCGAACAGGGTCTCTACGAGCAGTACTTC CASSAEQGLYEQYF
- TRBJ1-4 - TRBV30 TGTGCCTGGAAAGGGGTGGGGGCGCAGAAACTGTTTTTT CAWKGVGAQKLFF
- TRBJ2-6 - TRBV5-1 TGCGCCAGCAGCTTGGCCCCCTCCTCTGGGGCCAACGTCCTGACTTTC CASSLAPSSGANVLTF
- TRBJ1-1 - TRBV4-1 TGCGCCAGCAGCCAAGGACCCGGGACGAAAGCTTTCTTT CASSQGPGTKAFF
once TRBJ2-2 TRBD2 TRBV19 TGTGCCAGTAGTAGAGCGGGACCGAACACCGGGGAGCTGTTTTTT CASSRAGPNTGELFF
- TRBJ2-1 - TRBV11-2 TGTGCCAGCAGCTTCGACAGCGGGCGCCCGGAGCAGTTCTTC CASSFDSGRPEQFF
- TRBJ2-5 - TRBV29-1 TGCAGCGTGGAATCTGGGCCAGGAGAGACCCAGTACTTC CSVESGPGETQYF
- TRBJ1-5 - TRBV18 TGTGCCAGCTCACCGGGACGCCAAAATCAGCCCCAGCATTTT CASSPGRQNQPQHF
- TRBJ1-5 - TRBV2 TGTGCCAGCAGTGAAGGATGGGGGACGAGCAATCAGCCCCAGCATTTT CASSEGWGTSNQPQHF
- TRBJ2-1 - TRBV2 TGTGCCAGCACAGGACAGCCAAGTACGAATGAGCAGTTCTTC CASTGQPSTNEQFF
once TRBJ2-7 - TRBV19 TGTGCCAGTAGTAGGAATTCCTACGAGCAGTACTTC CASSRNSYEQYF
few TRBJ2-7 TRBD2 TRBV4-1 TGCGCCAGCAGTCAGGGACTAGCGGGAGGGGGGCTGTCTTACGAGCAGTACTTC CASSQGLAGGGLSYEQYF
- TRBJ1-3 - TRBV5-1 TGCGCCAGCAGCTCCGTAGAAAACACCATATATTTT CASSSVENTIYF
few TRBJ2-3 - TRBV5-1 TGCGCCAGCAGCTTCGGATTTACGGGGAGCACAGATACGCAGTATTTT CASSFGFTGSTDTQYF
- TRBJ1-4 - TRBV6-1 TGTGCCAGCAGTGGGAATCAGGGGAAAGGTGAAAAACTGTTTTTT CASSGNQGKGEKLFF
- TRBJ1-5 TRBD1 TRBV6-5 TGTGCCAGCAGGACACTACAGGGGAGCAATCAGCCCCAGCATTTT CASRTLQGSNQPQHF
- TRBJ1-2 - TRBV27 TGTGCCAGCAGTCCCATAAAGGGTAGGGGCTACACCTTC CASSPIKGRGYTF
- TRBJ2-1 TRBD2 TRBV11-3 TGTGCCAGCAGCGGGACTAGCTCCTACAATGAGCAGTTCTTC CASSGTSSYNEQFF
once TRBJ2-2 TRBD2 TRBV28 TGTGCCAGTGATGGACTAGCGGGAACCGGGGAGCTGTTTTTT CASDGLAGTGELFF
- TRBJ2-2 TRBD1 TRBV6-5 TGTGCCAGCAGTTACCGGACAGGGCACGGCACCGGGGAGCTGTTTTTT CASSYRTGHGTGELFF
- TRBJ2-1 - TRBV30 TGTGCCTGGAGGCTAGGTAGCAATGAGCAGTTCTTC CAWRLGSNEQFF
- TRBJ2-2 TRBD1 TRBV27 TGTGCCAGCAAACAAGGGCAGGGGGTCGGGGAGCTGTTTTTT CASKQGQGVGELFF
- TRBJ1-1 - TRBV6-6 TGTGCCAGCAGTCCGAGGGTACTCGCTGAAGCTTTCTTT CASSPRVLAEAFF
- TRBJ1-1 - TRBV4-3 TGCGCCAGCAGCCAAGAAATGGGAGGACACACTGAAGCTTTCTTT CASSQEMGGHTEAFF
- TRBJ1-2 TRBD1 TRBV28 TGTGCCAGCTGGGACAGTAGGGACTATGGCTACACCTTC CASWDSRDYGYTF
- TRBJ1-2 - TRBV5-1 TGCGCCAGCAGCTTGACTAACTATGGCTACACCTTC CASSLTNYGYTF
- TRBJ2-3 - TRBV7-2 TGTGCCAGCAGCTTCGACCACGGATCCACAGATACGCAGTATTTT CASSFDHGSTDTQYF
- TRBJ1-1 - TRBV5-5 TGTGCCAGCAGCCTGGGGTCCAGGGAGAACACTGAAGCTTTCTTT CASSLGSRENTEAFF
- TRBJ1-1 - TRBV15 TGTGCCACCGGTCGTCGGGCAGGGAAGAACACTGAAGCTTTCTTT CATGRRAGKNTEAFF
once TRBJ2-2 TRBD2 TRBV7-3 TGTGCCACGGGACTAGCGGGCCCAAACACCGGGGAGCTGTTTTTT CATGLAGPNTGELFF
- TRBJ2-2 - TRBV4-1 TGCGCCAGCGCGCAAGGGGGGAGGGGCAACACCGGGGAGCTGTTTTTT CASAQGGRGNTGELFF
once TRBJ2-1 TRBD1 TRBV19 TGTGCCAGTAAGAGGGACAGGAGTTGGAATGAGCAGTTCTTC CASKRDRSWNEQFF
- TRBJ1-1 - TRBV27 TGTGCCAGCTGCAACCTCCCCGGTCAGGGGAACACTGAAGCTTTCTTT CASCNLPGQGNTEAFF
- TRBJ2-5 TRBD1 TRBV5-8 TGTGCCAGCGCCTTAGGGACAGGAAAAGAGACCCAGTACTTC CASALGTGKETQYF
once TRBJ2-7 TRBD2 TRBV7-2 TGTGCCAGCTCCGCTTACACCGTTGGCGGGGGAACCGAGCAGTACTTC CASSAYTVGGGTEQYF
- TRBJ2-3 - TRBV11-2 TGTGCCAGCATCGATCGCGGGTCTAGCACAGATACGCAGTATTTT CASIDRGSSTDTQYF
- TRBJ1-2 - TRBV5-5 TGTGCCAGCAGCCTGGCTGAGCGGCTGGGAGGCTACACCTTC CASSLAERLGGYTF
few TRBJ2-7 TRBD2 TRBV7-2 TGTGCCAGCAGCTCGGGACTAGCGGGAGGGCTGGTATTACGCGAGCAGTACTTC CASSSGLAGGLVLREQYF
- TRBJ1-6 - TRBV28 TGTGCCAGCAAACCGGGACCGCAGAATTCACCCCTCCACTTT CASKPGPQNSPLHF
- TRBJ2-1 - TRBV7-7 TGTGCTAGCAGCCCCGGGACTTCCTACAATGAGCAGTTCTTC CASSPGTSYNEQFF
- TRBJ2-5 - TRBV4-2 TGTGCCAGCAGCCTAGAAGGGGGAAGGGGCCCTTTAGGAGAGACCCAGTACTTC CASSLEGGRGPLGETQYF
- TRBJ1-1 - TRBV12-5 TGTGCTAGTGGTTTGGGCGTGAACACTGAAGCTTTCTTT CASGLGVNTEAFF
- TRBJ1-5 - TRBV2 TGTGCCAGCTCGATCTTGAGTGGTTGGGGGATGCAGCCCCAGCATTTT CASSILSGWGMQPQHF
- TRBJ1-4 - TRBV9 TGTGCCAGCAGCGTAGGGATTGATGAAAAACTGTTTTTT CASSVGIDEKLFF
- TRBJ2-5 TRBD2 TRBV11-2 TGTGCCAGCAGCCCCAACGGACTAGCGGGCTGGGAGACCCAGTACTTC CASSPNGLAGWETQYF
- TRBJ2-7 - TRBV7-8 TGTGCCAGCAGCTTAGACTCTGACCTTGGGGGCCCTGGGGCCTTC CASSLDSDLGGPGAF
- TRBJ1-2 - TRBV19 TGTGCCAGTAGTATCCGGAATCCAGGTGCCGGGGGCGGCTACACCTTC CASSIRNPGAGGGYTF
- TRBJ2-7 - TRBV9 TGTGCCAGCAGCGTAGGTCCCGGGAGAGGGGCCTACGAGCAGTACTTC CASSVGPGRGAYEQYF
- TRBJ1-2 - TRBV7-4 TGTGCCAGCAGCTTTGGTTTAGAGGACTATGGCTACACCTTC CASSFGLEDYGYTF
- TRBJ2-7 - TRBV30 TGTGCCTGGACTGTGGGGGGGACAGGCTCCTACGAGCAGTACTTC CAWTVGGTGSYEQYF
- TRBJ2-2 - TRBV4-1 TGCGCCAGCAGCTTCGACGGGACGTTGAACACCGGGGAGCTGTTTTTT CASSFDGTLNTGELFF
- TRBJ2-2 - TRBV19 TGTGCCAGTAGAGAAACGGGTCCCGGGGAGCTGTTTTTT CASRETGPGELFF
once TRBJ2-7 TRBD1 TRBV10-2 TGCGCCAGCGGACAGGGGGTAGGAGAGCAGTACTTC CASGQGVGEQYF